These T cell receptor beta chains were read from a single sample in a study of blood T cell repertoires in COVID-19. Measured with immunoSEQ multiplex PCR; TCRdb has only the in-frame clones, and not every one. Here the sample spans roughly 200,000 clones, approximately 90% being singletons. Sample: PBMCs or T cells enriched from blood (not recorded which). All receptors derive from a woman aged 30 to 39 who had recovered from COVID-19. Both conserved end residues are part of each CDR3. The D gene is left open where the match is weak. Size values are once, few and many counts, or a class for expanded clones, and some rows have none.

length	size	J	D	V	CDR3	DNA
15	.	TRBJ1-6	TRBD1	TRBV9	CASSVDGTGYSPLHF	TGTGCCAGCAGCGTAGACGGGACAGGGTATTCACCCCTCCACTTT
13	.	TRBJ2-3	.	TRBV9	CASSVAGGQAQYF	TGTGCCAGCAGCGTAGCTGGTGGGCAGGCGCAGTATTTT
12	.	TRBJ1-6	.	TRBV6-5	CASRQENSPLHF	TGTGCCAGCCGACAGGAAAATTCACCCCTCCACTTT
14	once	TRBJ1-5	.	TRBV27	CASSLSLINQPQHF	TGTGCCAGCAGTTTATCCCTAATCAATCAGCCCCAGCATTTT
11	.	TRBJ1-2	.	TRBV20-1	CSARRGNGYTF	TGCAGTGCTAGGAGGGGGAACGGCTACACCTTC
15	once	TRBJ2-5	TRBD2	TRBV7-2	CASSLGLAGGQTQYF	TGTGCCAGCAGCTTAGGGCTAGCGGGGGGGCAGACCCAGTACTTC
15	.	TRBJ2-5	TRBD2	TRBV7-7	CASGKTSGGAGTQYF	TGTGCTAGCGGGAAGACTAGCGGGGGGGCCGGGACCCAGTACTTC
15	.	TRBJ1-1	TRBD1	TRBV10-3	CAIRDSKFMNTEAFF	TGTGCCATCCGGGACAGTAAATTTATGAACACTGAAGCTTTCTTT
17	.	TRBJ1-1	.	TRBV4-3	CASSQDVHPTRNTEAFF	TGCGCCAGCAGCCAAGATGTACACCCGACAAGAAACACTGAAGCTTTCTTT
19	.	TRBJ2-6	.	TRBV7-2	CASSLSGSNIGSGANVLTF	TGTGCCAGCAGCTTGTCCGGGTCTAATATCGGTTCTGGGGCCAACGTCCTGACTTTC
20	.	TRBJ2-1	TRBD2	TRBV24-1	CATSETTGRSSGRIIDEQFF	TGTGCCACCAGTGAGACGACAGGGAGGAGTAGCGGGAGGATCATCGATGAGCAGTTCTTC
14	few	TRBJ2-7	.	TRBV6-5	CASSFRQAQSEQYF	TGTGCCAGCAGTTTCCGACAGGCCCAAAGTGAGCAGTACTTC
17	.	TRBJ1-1	TRBD1	TRBV25-1	CASRGDLGQGSDTEAFF	TGTGCCAGCAGGGGCGATCTGGGACAGGGTTCGGACACTGAAGCTTTCTTT
16	.	TRBJ2-2	TRBD1	TRBV24-1	CATSDRGQGRTGELFF	TGTGCCACCAGTGATAGGGGACAGGGGCGAACCGGGGAGCTGTTTTTT
15	.	TRBJ1-4	.	TRBV6-5	CASREFSGESEKLFF	TGTGCCAGCAGGGAGTTCTCCGGTGAGAGTGAAAAACTGTTTTTT
14	.	TRBJ2-2	.	TRBV7-3	CASSPPGSTGELFF	TGTGCCAGCAGCCCCCCAGGATCCACCGGGGAGCTGTTTTTT
15	.	TRBJ1-6	.	TRBV5-8	CASSLDTAYNSPLHF	TGTGCCAGCAGCTTGGATACAGCATATAATTCACCCCTCCACTTT
13	.	TRBJ1-1	.	TRBV12-3/TRBV12-4	CASSLNPGNEAFF	TGTGCCAGCAGTTTAAACCCCGGGAATGAAGCTTTCTTT
16	.	TRBJ2-3	.	TRBV4-3	CASSQDLQRGTDTQYF	TGCGCCAGCAGCCAAGATCTCCAGCGGGGCACAGATACGCAGTATTTT
15	.	TRBJ1-2	.	TRBV4-2	CASSRQGYANYGYTF	TGTGCCAGCAGCCGGCAGGGGTATGCTAACTATGGCTACACCTTC
15	.	TRBJ2-7	TRBD2	TRBV6-2/TRBV6-3	CASSYLAGNRYEQYF	TGTGCCAGCAGTTACTTAGCGGGAAATAGATACGAGCAGTACTTC
16	.	TRBJ1-5	.	TRBV19	CASSTEAGYSNQPQHF	TGTGCCAGTAGTACTGAGGCCGGATATAGCAATCAGCCCCAGCATTTT
12	.	TRBJ1-1	.	TRBV12-3/TRBV12-4	CASTDKNTEAFF	TGTGCCAGCACCGACAAGAACACTGAAGCTTTCTTT
15	.	TRBJ1-6	TRBD1	TRBV7-9	CASSQGTGYNSPLHF	TGTGCCAGCAGCCAGGGGACAGGCTATAATTCACCCCTCCACTTT
16	.	TRBJ2-3	TRBD2	TRBV5-4	CASRDHGLAGPDTQYF	TGTGCCAGCAGAGATCATGGACTAGCGGGGCCCGATACGCAGTATTTT
17	.	TRBJ2-4	TRBD1	TRBV4-3	CASSQTRTGRVKNIQYF	TGCGCCAGCAGCCAAACCCGGACAGGGCGGGTCAAAAACATTCAGTACTTC
16	.	TRBJ2-6	.	TRBV7-2	CASSPLTASGANVLTF	TGTGCCAGCAGCCCACTGACAGCCTCTGGGGCCAACGTCCTGACTTTC
13	few	TRBJ2-2	TRBD1	TRBV24-1	CATSEQGAGELFF	TGTGCCACCAGTGAGCAGGGGGCCGGGGAGCTGTTTTTT
14	.	TRBJ2-7	TRBD1	TRBV19	CASSPTGASYEQYF	TGTGCCAGTAGTCCGACAGGGGCCTCCTACGAGCAGTACTTC
10	.	TRBJ1-4	.	TRBV12-3/TRBV12-4	CASSLIKLFF	TGTGCCAGCAGTCTAATAAAACTGTTTTTT
14	.	TRBJ1-2	.	TRBV5-1	CASSPAGGGSGYTF	TGCGCCAGCAGCCCCGCGGGCGGGGGGTCAGGCTACACCTTC
16	.	TRBJ1-1	.	TRBV18	CASSDGLGGPNTEAFF	TGTGCCAGCTCAGACGGCCTCGGGGGGCCGAACACTGAAGCTTTCTTT
14	.	TRBJ1-1	.	TRBV7-2	CASSFTRQNTEAFF	TGTGCCAGCAGCTTTACGAGACAGAACACTGAAGCTTTCTTT
14	.	TRBJ1-4	TRBD1	TRBV29-1	CSGRTGTGAEKLFF	TGCAGCGGAAGAACCGGGACAGGGGCTGAAAAACTGTTTTTT
14	.	TRBJ2-7	TRBD1	TRBV20-1	CSASRRDRSYEQYF	TGCAGTGCTAGTAGACGGGACAGGTCCTACGAGCAGTACTTC
16	.	TRBJ1-4	TRBD1	TRBV6-5	CASSYSTTGLKAELFF	TGTGCCAGCAGTTACTCCACGACAGGGCTGAAGGCGGAACTGTTTTTT
17	.	TRBJ2-1	TRBD2	TRBV7-9	CASSLGGLAGGLFEQFF	TGTGCCAGCAGCTTAGGAGGACTAGCGGGAGGGCTTTTTGAGCAGTTCTTC
14	.	TRBJ2-3	TRBD2	TRBV19	CASRTGGAADTQYF	TGTGCCAGTCGAACGGGGGGGGCCGCAGATACGCAGTATTTT
16	.	TRBJ2-7	TRBD2	TRBV11-1	CASSPLGGSGQYEQYF	TGTGCCAGCAGCCCCCTCGGAGGTAGCGGGCAGTACGAGCAGTACTTC
14	.	TRBJ1-2	.	TRBV27	CASNFVPQNYGYTF	TGTGCCAGCAATTTCGTTCCACAGAACTATGGCTACACCTTC
16	.	TRBJ1-1	TRBD1	TRBV5-1	CASTAQVAGGFGEAFF	TGCGCCAGCACCGCCCAGGTGGCAGGGGGCTTCGGTGAAGCTTTCTTT
14	.	TRBJ2-5	.	TRBV3-1/TRBV3-2	CASSQDTGMETQYF	TGTGCCAGCAGCCAAGATACCGGGATGGAGACCCAGTACTTC
13	.	TRBJ2-1	TRBD2	TRBV12-3/TRBV12-4	CASSRGLYNEQFF	TGTGCCAGCAGCCGGGGACTATACAATGAGCAGTTCTTC
14	.	TRBJ2-7	.	TRBV28	CASSPRGTSYEQYF	TGTGCCAGCAGCCCCAGGGGTACCAGCTACGAGCAGTACTTC
13	few	TRBJ2-7	TRBD2	TRBV6-5	CASRLLAGAEQYF	TGTGCCAGCAGATTGCTAGCGGGAGCCGAGCAGTACTTC
17	.	TRBJ2-3	TRBD2	TRBV10-3	CAISESASGGDTDTQYF	TGTGCCATCAGTGAGTCGGCTAGCGGGGGCGACACAGATACGCAGTATTTT
13	.	TRBJ2-7	TRBD1	TRBV6-6	CASSYHRGYEQYF	TGTGCCAGCAGTTACCACAGGGGCTACGAGCAGTACTTC
15	.	TRBJ1-1	.	TRBV30	CAWSWLEGRAPEAFF	TGTGCCTGGAGTTGGTTGGAAGGGCGGGCCCCTGAAGCTTTCTTT
14	.	TRBJ1-5	.	TRBV18	CASSPQSGNQPQHF	TGTGCCAGCTCACCACAGTCCGGGAATCAGCCCCAGCATTTT
16	.	TRBJ2-1	.	TRBV4-1	CASSQRPGGPLYEQFF	TGCGCCAGCAGCCAAAGGCCGGGGGGCCCACTTTATGAGCAGTTCTTC
14	.	TRBJ1-2	.	TRBV11-2	CASSPWDSMKGYTF	TGTGCCAGCAGCCCGTGGGACTCCATGAAGGGCTACACCTTC
15	.	TRBJ1-2	.	TRBV23-1	CASSQSSGVATGYTF	TGCGCCAGCAGTCAATCGTCGGGGGTCGCCACTGGCTACACCTTC
16	.	TRBJ1-5	.	TRBV27	CASGKITGTGNQPQHF	TGTGCCAGCGGCAAAATCACAGGGACCGGTAATCAGCCCCAGCATTTT
14	.	TRBJ2-7	.	TRBV24-1	CATSEGSGHYEQYF	TGTGCCACCAGTGAGGGAAGCGGGCACTACGAGCAGTACTTC
14	.	TRBJ2-6	.	TRBV25-1	CASSGASGANVLTF	TGTGCCAGCAGTGGGGCCTCTGGGGCCAACGTCCTGACTTTC
14	.	TRBJ2-7	.	TRBV13	CASSLEGGSYEQYF	TGTGCCAGCAGCTTAGAAGGGGGCTCCTACGAGCAGTACTTC
17	.	TRBJ1-4	.	TRBV7-9	CASSLGPAGVGYEKLFF	TGTGCCAGCAGCTTAGGCCCCGCAGGGGTGGGTTATGAAAAACTGTTTTTT